The clone carrying this T cell receptor (beta chain) appeared once. The antigen is undetermined. Division of CD4+ cells produced a CD45RA+ naive subset and a CD45RA-negative memory subset. This specimen comes from a study of shared clonotypes between healthy human individuals. At a deep level, the assay was run. Assay: immunoSEQ multiplex PCR; the TCRdb copy retains only in-frame clones and omits some. The sample lists roughly 1.4 million clones, 98% occurring once. Study observations and caveats: Some clonotypes were shared by all four sorted-subset donors, while others were not shared. The non-shared ones had lower generation probabilities than the shared ones. It was observed that about 5% of naive CD4 clonotypes were shared across four donors.

CDR1 SGDLS and CDR2 YYNGEE come from the germline V gene. The CDR3 runs to 16 residues. Trimming left V 3 bases short and J 2 bases short, with 17 bases between. The material sequenced was naive CD4+ T cells sorted from blood. Subset reported: CD45RA+ positively selected. The receptor was isolated from a man younger than 45 in good health. This chain joins TRBV9 and TRBJ1-2; D remains unclear. The CDR3 spells CASSARETPNNYGYTF. Here the CDR3 DNA reads TGTGCCAGCAGCGCTCGAGAGACACCGAACAACTATGGCTACACCTTC.